The source of this T cell receptor beta chain is a study of blood T cell repertoires in COVID-19 (TCRdb year 2020). About the study as a whole: Collaborator samples came from the United States, Italy and Spain and covered acute and convalescent phases of COVID-19. The prospective study material was composed of cDNA or gDNA derived from T cells, B-cell-depleted T cells, or PBMCs. Subjects who had been exposed to COVID-19, were actively infected with it, or had recovered from it provided the deeply sampled blood TCRbeta repertoires that made up the dataset. The repertoires were released in a freely available public database intended as a resource for research on the immune response to SARS-CoV-2. Samples were obtained from the ongoing ImmuneRACE study (first 160 participants) and from 1,000 to 1,500 subjects provided by 6 global collaborators. Sample metadata almost always included a de-identified subject ID, COVID-19 status, age in years and sex. HLA class I and class II types, where available, came from metadata supplied by the sample provider rather than from assay-based typing.

General study outcomes and caveats: The amount of clinical and demographic metadata varied by source and participant and was provided uncurated.

The collaborating institutions used their own protocols to collect whole blood in K2EDTA tubes. For TCRbeta analysis, collaborator samples were shipped as frozen whole blood, as isolated PBMCs, or as DNA extracted from either sample type. Remarks on this clone: Its antigen specificity is not known. No qualities accompany the bases; no much larger clone lies one base away.

V lost 3 bases and J lost 4 bases, and the count of bases not matched to a germline gene is 5. The germline V gene (reference sequence) supplies CDR1 SEHNR and CDR2 FQNEAQ. Including cysteine and phenylalanine, the CDR3 has 14 amino acids. Of all the DNA, just the CDR3 is kept, 42 bases in frame from base 1. TCRbeta CDR3 regions were amplified from genomic DNA using the immunoSEQ Assay, a bias-controlled multiplex PCR. The study's own analysis went as follows. The number of nucleated cells in each sample was estimated by amplification of reference gene primers within the assay. To quantify the absolute abundance of each unique TCRbeta CDR3 rearrangement, sequence reads were collapsed and filtered. For each sample, productive Simpson clonality was calculated as the square root of Simpson's diversity index across productive rearrangements. This immuneACCESS table, as held by TCRdb, lists in-frame sequences with V and J called but not all clones. Of the missing ones, under half trace to an unresolved V gene in checked studies; the others have no known cause. Clone size and V and J calls were adopted from that table, with D and trimming inferred from the DNA. In this sample the table shows more than 85,000 clones, roughly 80% of which occur a single time. The ten largest account for around 19% of the sample.

The TCR was taken from a woman in her seventies with acute or convalescent COVID-19. The chain is made from TRBV7-9 and TRBJ2-7; 8 middle bases align to TRBD1. Sequencing was performed on peripheral blood. The sequenced DNA: TGTGCCAGCAGCTTGCCAGGGGGCCCGTACGAGCAGTACTTC. It is translated as CASSLPGGPYEQYF.